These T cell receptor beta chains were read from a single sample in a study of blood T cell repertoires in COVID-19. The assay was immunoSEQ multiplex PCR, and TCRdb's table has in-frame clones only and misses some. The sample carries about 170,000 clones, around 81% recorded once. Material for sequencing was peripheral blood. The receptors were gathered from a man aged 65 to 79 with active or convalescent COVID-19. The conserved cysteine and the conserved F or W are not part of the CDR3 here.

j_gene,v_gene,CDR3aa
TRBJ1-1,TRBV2,ASIRNREAF
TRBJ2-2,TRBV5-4,ASSQIKRGSTGELF
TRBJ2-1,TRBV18,ASSYSSGFSYNEQF
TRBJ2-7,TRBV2,ASRENRDYSSYEQY
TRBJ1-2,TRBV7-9,ASSGRDRGNYGYT
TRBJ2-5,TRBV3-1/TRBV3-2,ASTQLAGAQY
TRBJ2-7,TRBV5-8,ASMTGQPNTYEQY
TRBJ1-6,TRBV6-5,ASSYSRTGGDSPLH
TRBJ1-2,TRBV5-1,ASSLGLNAGSLGPNYGYT
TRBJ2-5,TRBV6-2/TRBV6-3,ASSLTGRETQY
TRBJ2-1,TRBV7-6,ASGQTSGPYNEQF
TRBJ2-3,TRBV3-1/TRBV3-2,ASSHRGGDTQY
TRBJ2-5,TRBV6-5,ASSRSRGTETQY
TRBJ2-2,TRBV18,ASSPSKGRYTGELF
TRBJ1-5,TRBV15,ATGSTDSNQPQH
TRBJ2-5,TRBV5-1,ASSWGQKEETQY
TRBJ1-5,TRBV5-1,ASRTGEGPQH
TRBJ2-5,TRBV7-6,ASSLALATQY
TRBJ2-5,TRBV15,ATSKGGRGVSGTQY
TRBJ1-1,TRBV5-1,ASSSTGGRANTEAF
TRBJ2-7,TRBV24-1,ATKGLAGEQY
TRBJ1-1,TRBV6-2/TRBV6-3,ASSYKTGTTEAF
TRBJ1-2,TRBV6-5,ASSLGQLYGYT
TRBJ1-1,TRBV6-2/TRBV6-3,ASNPVGGPGNTEAF
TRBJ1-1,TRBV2,ASRGQDINGAF
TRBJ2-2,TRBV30,AWSQTTAITGELF
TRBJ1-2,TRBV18,ASSPQKSGTGSYGYT
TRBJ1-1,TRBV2,AILDTPRPEAF
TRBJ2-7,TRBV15,ATSRVSGGAGEQY
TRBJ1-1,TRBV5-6,ASSLTGGGAGTEAF
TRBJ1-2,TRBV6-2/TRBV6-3,ASSYLQVVGYGYT
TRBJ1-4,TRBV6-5,ASRDMGAGEKLF
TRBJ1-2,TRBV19,ASIRNTEDYGYT
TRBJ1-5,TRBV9,ASSVGGQAYQPQH
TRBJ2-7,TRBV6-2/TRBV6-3,ASSSTYGTATYEQY
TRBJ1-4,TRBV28,ASTPAGGAGEKLF
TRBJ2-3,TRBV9,ASSPQQGDTQY
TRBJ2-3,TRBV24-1,ATSDFNFAGGPADTQY
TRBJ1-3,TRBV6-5,ASSPLGSGNTIY
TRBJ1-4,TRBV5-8,ASSTVTGGHEKLF
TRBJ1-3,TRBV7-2,ASSLAGVPGNTIY
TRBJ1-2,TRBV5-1,ASSLGSGLDGYT
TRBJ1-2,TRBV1,TSSHKRQGADGYT
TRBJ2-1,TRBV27,ASSLPRDKYNEQF
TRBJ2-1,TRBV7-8,ASSRWDSSYNEQF
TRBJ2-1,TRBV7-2,ASSGQESYNEQF
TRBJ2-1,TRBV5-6,ASSLGLGYNEQF
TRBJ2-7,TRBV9,ASSTRDTYEQY
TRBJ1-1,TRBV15,ATSKGPGLEAF
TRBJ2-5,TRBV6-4,ASSGSGGAGETQY
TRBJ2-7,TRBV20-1,SASIAGGRGSAYEQY
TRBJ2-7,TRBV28,ASKLLWAGPYEQY
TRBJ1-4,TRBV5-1,ASSPGRVDEKLF
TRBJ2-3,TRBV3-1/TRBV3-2,ASSLLTSGGTDTQY